These T cell receptor beta chains were read from a single sample in a study of T cell repertoires in cytomegalovirus infection. What these receptors recognize is not known. One entry per CDR3 protein results from TCRdb running MiXCR on the reads. Here the sample spans hundreds of thousands of distinct CDR3 sequences, roughly 30% being singletons. The material sequenced was cultured CD8+ T cells from PBMCs, taken from culture after CMV antigen stimulation. These receptors all come from a human donor in good health (CMV status not recorded). Some clones in this sample may be carry-over from other donors' samples. The CDR3 runs from the conserved cysteine through the conserved F or W. Fields, in order: clone size, V gene, J gene, D gene, CDR3 DNA, CDR3 protein. A D gene is named only where the DNA matches it firmly. Clone size, where shown, is once, few, many, or a class for clones that have expanded.

clone size: .; V gene: TRBV5-8; J gene: TRBJ1-6; D gene: TRBD1; CDR3 DNA: TGTGCCAGCAGCGTGACCGACAGGGTAACCCTTCGTTCACCCCTCCACTTT; CDR3 protein: CASSVTDRVTLRSPLHF
clone size: .; V gene: TRBV7-6; J gene: TRBJ2-5; D gene: .; CDR3 DNA: TGTGCTAGCGGCCCTCCCTCAGGGCAACAAGAGACCCAGTACTTC; CDR3 protein: CASGPPSGQQETQYF
clone size: .; V gene: TRBV5-6; J gene: TRBJ2-3; D gene: .; CDR3 DNA: TGTGCCAGCAGCGTGAATCGGCAGACAGATACGCAGTATTTT; CDR3 protein: CASSVNRQTDTQYF
clone size: .; V gene: TRBV5-4; J gene: TRBJ2-3; D gene: .; CDR3 DNA: TGTGCCAGCAGCTTAGGGGACGGAACAGATACGCAGTATTTT; CDR3 protein: CASSLGDGTDTQYF
clone size: .; V gene: TRBV19; J gene: TRBJ1-5; D gene: TRBD1; CDR3 DNA: TGTGCCAGTTCACCGGACAGGGGGGAACAGCCCCAGCATTTT; CDR3 protein: CASSPDRGEQPQHF
clone size: .; V gene: TRBV6-2/TRBV6-3; J gene: TRBJ1-2; D gene: .; CDR3 DNA: TGTGCCAGCAGTTACCGGTCGGGCTACACCTTC; CDR3 protein: CASSYRSGYTF
clone size: .; V gene: TRBV6-5; J gene: TRBJ1-1; D gene: .; CDR3 DNA: TGTGCCAGCAGTTACCCCCGTGGGCAGGGAAGCGCTGAAGCTTTCTTT; CDR3 protein: CASSYPRGQGSAEAFF
clone size: .; V gene: TRBV29-1; J gene: TRBJ1-2; D gene: TRBD1; CDR3 DNA: TGCAGCGTGGACAGGGGTTTTTATGGCTACACCTTC; CDR3 protein: CSVDRGFYGYTF
clone size: few; V gene: TRBV10-3; J gene: TRBJ2-1; D gene: .; CDR3 DNA: TGTGCCATCAGTGAGACCATCAATGAGCAGTTCTTC; CDR3 protein: CAISETINEQFF
clone size: many; V gene: TRBV27; J gene: TRBJ2-3; D gene: .; CDR3 DNA: TGTGCCAGCAGGGGCCACGGGGGGCCCCCCGGCGATACGCAGTATTTT; CDR3 protein: CASRGHGGPPGDTQYF
clone size: .; V gene: TRBV2; J gene: TRBJ2-7; D gene: .; CDR3 DNA: TGTGCCAGCAGTGACCCCGGGGCCGGATCCTACGAGCAGTACTTC; CDR3 protein: CASSDPGAGSYEQYF
clone size: once; V gene: TRBV4-1; J gene: TRBJ1-5; D gene: .; CDR3 DNA: TGCGCCAGCAGCCAAGAGCCGGGACCACATCGTTCTCAGCCCCAACATTTT; CDR3 protein: CASSQEPGPHRSQPQHF
clone size: few; V gene: TRBV24-1; J gene: TRBJ2-2; D gene: .; CDR3 DNA: TGTGCCACCAGTGCCCCAACCGGGGAGCTGTTTTTT; CDR3 protein: CATSAPTGELFF
clone size: many; V gene: TRBV7-8; J gene: TRBJ2-3; D gene: TRBD2; CDR3 DNA: TGTGCCAGCAGCCCTGGGGTAGCGGGGGCGGGAGATACGCAGTATTTT; CDR3 protein: CASSPGVAGAGDTQYF
clone size: .; V gene: TRBV10-2; J gene: TRBJ2-2; D gene: .; CDR3 DNA: TGCGCCAGCAGTGGAGGAACGGAGAACACCGGGGAGCTGTTTTTT; CDR3 protein: CASSGGTENTGELFF
clone size: few; V gene: TRBV28; J gene: TRBJ2-1; D gene: TRBD2; CDR3 DNA: TGTGCCAGCAGCCTGACTAGCCTCAATGAGCAGTTCTTC; CDR3 protein: CASSLTSLNEQFF
clone size: .; V gene: TRBV6-5; J gene: TRBJ1-4; D gene: .; CDR3 DNA: TGTGCCAGCAGTTACTCCTGGGACATAAAGAATGAGAAACTGTTTTTT; CDR3 protein: CASSYSWDIKNEKLFF
clone size: .; V gene: TRBV6-1; J gene: TRBJ2-5; D gene: .; CDR3 DNA: TGTGCCAGCGCAGACCCGGGCCATTTTTGGGCATCGGATCAAGAGACCCAGTACTTC; CDR3 protein: CASADPGHFWASDQETQYF
clone size: .; V gene: TRBV5-5; J gene: TRBJ1-1; D gene: .; CDR3 DNA: TGTGCCAGCAGCTTCAGCCACCAGAACACTGAAGCTTTCTTT; CDR3 protein: CASSFSHQNTEAFF
clone size: many; V gene: TRBV7-6; J gene: TRBJ1-4; D gene: .; CDR3 DNA: TGTGCCAGCAGCTCCACGGGGCTTAATGAAAAACTGTTTTTT; CDR3 protein: CASSSTGLNEKLFF
clone size: .; V gene: TRBV2; J gene: TRBJ2-1; D gene: TRBD2; CDR3 DNA: TGTCTTTCAAGGCGGGGGGTAGGCGAGCAGTTCTTC; CDR3 protein: CLSRRGVGEQFF
clone size: .; V gene: TRBV12-3/TRBV12-4; J gene: TRBJ2-3; D gene: TRBD2; CDR3 DNA: TGTGCCAGCAGCCTAGCGGGGGGGCTTTATTCAGATACGCAGTATTTT; CDR3 protein: CASSLAGGLYSDTQYF
clone size: many; V gene: TRBV4-3; J gene: TRBJ2-1; D gene: .; CDR3 DNA: TGCGCCAGCAGCCCCCCCGGACTCGATGAGCAGTTCTTC; CDR3 protein: CASSPPGLDEQFF
clone size: few; V gene: TRBV20-1; J gene: TRBJ2-1; D gene: .; CDR3 DNA: TGCAGTGCTAGGGAGTTATTGGGCACCTCCTACAATGAGCAGTTCTTC; CDR3 protein: CSARELLGTSYNEQFF
clone size: few; V gene: TRBV6-5; J gene: TRBJ2-3; D gene: TRBD2; CDR3 DNA: TGTGCCAGCAGTCGTACAGCGGGGCCGCTATTGGATACGCAGTATTTT; CDR3 protein: CASSRTAGPLLDTQYF
clone size: .; V gene: TRBV14; J gene: TRBJ1-2; D gene: .; CDR3 DNA: TGTGCCAGCAGCCAAGATCTCCAAGGGGACTTGTACTATGGCTACACCTTC; CDR3 protein: CASSQDLQGDLYYGYTF
clone size: once; V gene: TRBV19; J gene: TRBJ2-1; D gene: TRBD2; CDR3 DNA: TGTGCCAGTAGTGGCGGGGGGCTGGCCTACAATGAGCAGTTCTTC; CDR3 protein: CASSGGGLAYNEQFF
clone size: many; V gene: TRBV7-8; J gene: TRBJ2-7; D gene: .; CDR3 DNA: TGTGCCAGCAGTCTTAACTTCCACGAGCAGTACTTC; CDR3 protein: CASSLNFHEQYF
clone size: few; V gene: TRBV7-9; J gene: TRBJ1-1; D gene: TRBD1; CDR3 DNA: TGTGCCAGCAGCCCCAGGGACAGGATTGAAGCTTTCTTT; CDR3 protein: CASSPRDRIEAFF
clone size: .; V gene: TRBV23-1; J gene: TRBJ2-1; D gene: .; CDR3 DNA: TGCGCCAGAGTGGAAGGGGGTTCCCAGTTCTTC; CDR3 protein: CARVEGGSQFF
clone size: .; V gene: TRBV12-3/TRBV12-4; J gene: TRBJ2-2; D gene: .; CDR3 DNA: TGTGCCAGCAGTTTAGTTCTTCTTAACACCGGGGAGCTGTTTTTT; CDR3 protein: CASSLVLLNTGELFF
clone size: few; V gene: TRBV6-2/TRBV6-3; J gene: TRBJ2-2; D gene: TRBD2; CDR3 DNA: TGTGCCAGCAGTTGGACTAGCGGGGTCACCGGGGAGCTGTTTTTT; CDR3 protein: CASSWTSGVTGELFF
clone size: .; V gene: TRBV6-1; J gene: TRBJ1-2; D gene: TRBD1; CDR3 DNA: TGTGCCAGCAACCCCGGGAGGGGGACAGGGATTAACTATGGCTACACCTTC; CDR3 protein: CASNPGRGTGINYGYTF
clone size: many; V gene: TRBV7-8; J gene: TRBJ1-5; D gene: .; CDR3 DNA: TGTGCCAGCAGCTTCGGGATTGCAGGCATGGAGCCCCAGCATTTT; CDR3 protein: CASSFGIAGMEPQHF
clone size: .; V gene: TRBV6-1; J gene: TRBJ1-6; D gene: TRBD1; CDR3 DNA: TGTGCCAGCACCCCCCGAGGGACAGGGAATTCACCCCTCCACTTT; CDR3 protein: CASTPRGTGNSPLHF
clone size: many; V gene: TRBV6-1; J gene: TRBJ2-1; D gene: .; CDR3 DNA: TGTGCCAGCAGTGAAGGAAGAAACAATGAGCAGTTCTTC; CDR3 protein: CASSEGRNNEQFF
clone size: few; V gene: TRBV6-1; J gene: TRBJ2-1; D gene: .; CDR3 DNA: TGTGCCAGTCCTGAAGGGGGATTTTACTACAATGAGCAGTTCTTC; CDR3 protein: CASPEGGFYYNEQFF
clone size: few; V gene: TRBV5-1; J gene: TRBJ2-5; D gene: TRBD2; CDR3 DNA: TGCGCCAACAGCCCCTCGGGGGGGACGGGAGAGACCCAGTACTTC; CDR3 protein: CANSPSGGTGETQYF
clone size: .; V gene: TRBV19; J gene: TRBJ2-1; D gene: .; CDR3 DNA: TGTGCCAGTAGTATAGGGGGCCCGGGGGAGCAGTTCTTC; CDR3 protein: CASSIGGPGEQFF
clone size: .; V gene: TRBV2; J gene: TRBJ2-1; D gene: .; CDR3 DNA: TGTGCCATCCATTCGAGCTCCTACAATGAGCAGTTCTTC; CDR3 protein: CAIHSSSYNEQFF
clone size: few; V gene: TRBV4-1; J gene: TRBJ2-1; D gene: .; CDR3 DNA: TGCGCCAGCAGCCAAGCCGGGGGTGGCTCCTACAATGAGCAGTTCTTC; CDR3 protein: CASSQAGGGSYNEQFF
clone size: .; V gene: TRBV27; J gene: TRBJ1-1; D gene: TRBD1; CDR3 DNA: TGTGCCAGCAGTCTCTCCCGACAGGGTTGGACTGAAGCTTTCTTT; CDR3 protein: CASSLSRQGWTEAFF
clone size: few; V gene: TRBV19; J gene: TRBJ1-1; D gene: .; CDR3 DNA: TGTGCCAGTAGTATGGTCGGGACGGTGAACACTGAAGCTTTCTTT; CDR3 protein: CASSMVGTVNTEAFF
clone size: many; V gene: TRBV12-3/TRBV12-4; J gene: TRBJ2-3; D gene: .; CDR3 DNA: TGTGCCAGCAGTTTCGAAGTACAGCCTTCTAGCACAGATACGCAGTATTTT; CDR3 protein: CASSFEVQPSSTDTQYF
clone size: .; V gene: TRBV2; J gene: TRBJ1-4; D gene: .; CDR3 DNA: TGTGCCAGCAGTGGTTCCATAGATTTCCGTGGGGATAATGAAAAACTGTTTTTT; CDR3 protein: CASSGSIDFRGDNEKLFF
clone size: few; V gene: TRBV7-9; J gene: TRBJ1-2; D gene: TRBD1; CDR3 DNA: TGTGCCAGCAGCTTAGGGACAGGGGGCACCTATGGCTACACCTTC; CDR3 protein: CASSLGTGGTYGYTF
clone size: .; V gene: TRBV19; J gene: TRBJ2-2; D gene: .; CDR3 DNA: TGTGCCAGTAGCAAAACAGGGAACACCGGGGAGCTGTTTTTT; CDR3 protein: CASSKTGNTGELFF
clone size: few; V gene: TRBV6-1; J gene: TRBJ2-2; D gene: TRBD1; CDR3 DNA: TGTGCCAGCAGCCAACTTGGGACAGGAGGCTTAAACACCGGGGAGCTGTTTTTT; CDR3 protein: CASSQLGTGGLNTGELFF
clone size: many; V gene: TRBV28; J gene: TRBJ2-4; D gene: .; CDR3 DNA: TGTGCCAGCAGCCCGACAATGGGCCTCTTAGCCAAAAACATTCAGTACTTC; CDR3 protein: CASSPTMGLLAKNIQYF
clone size: .; V gene: TRBV12-3/TRBV12-4; J gene: TRBJ1-2; D gene: .; CDR3 DNA: TGTGCCAGCAGCCCGCCCCCGTCGGGTGGCTACACCTTC; CDR3 protein: CASSPPPSGGYTF
clone size: .; V gene: TRBV15; J gene: TRBJ1-1; D gene: .; CDR3 DNA: TGTGCCACCAGCAGAAGGCTCGGGGACACTGAAGCTTTCTTT; CDR3 protein: CATSRRLGDTEAFF
clone size: .; V gene: TRBV24-1; J gene: TRBJ2-5; D gene: TRBD2; CDR3 DNA: TGTGCCACCAGTGTGGGCAGCGGGGGGGAGAAGACCCAGTACTTC; CDR3 protein: CATSVGSGGEKTQYF
clone size: .; V gene: TRBV20-1; J gene: TRBJ1-2; D gene: .; CDR3 DNA: TGCAGTACTAGAGACCGGGACAACCGCCTCTATGACTATGGCTACACCTTC; CDR3 protein: CSTRDRDNRLYDYGYTF
clone size: .; V gene: TRBV7-9; J gene: TRBJ2-1; D gene: TRBD2; CDR3 DNA: TGTGCCAGCAGCTCATTCGCCCTAGCGGGGGGGCCGGACTACAATGAGCAGTTCTTC; CDR3 protein: CASSSFALAGGPDYNEQFF
clone size: few; V gene: TRBV27; J gene: TRBJ2-1; D gene: .; CDR3 DNA: TGTGCCAGCAAGTCCCCCCGGGGCAGAGAGCAGTTCTTC; CDR3 protein: CASKSPRGREQFF
clone size: .; V gene: TRBV7-9; J gene: TRBJ2-3; D gene: .; CDR3 DNA: TGTGCCAGCAGCCCTTCGGGTAACGACCCATACACAGATACGCAGTATTTT; CDR3 protein: CASSPSGNDPYTDTQYF
clone size: many; V gene: TRBV7-2; J gene: TRBJ1-1; D gene: .; CDR3 DNA: TGTGCCAGCAGAACTCCCTACGTGGGGATTGCTTTCTTT; CDR3 protein: CASRTPYVGIAFF
clone size: few; V gene: TRBV2; J gene: TRBJ2-7; D gene: .; CDR3 DNA: TGTGCCAGCAGTGAAGAGGCGGGTCTGGGGATCTACGAGCAGTACTTC; CDR3 protein: CASSEEAGLGIYEQYF
clone size: .; V gene: TRBV20-1; J gene: TRBJ1-3; D gene: .; CDR3 DNA: TGCAGTGTTCCGGGACTTCGGGGAAACACCATATATTTT; CDR3 protein: CSVPGLRGNTIYF